This T cell receptor beta chain was identified in a study of cytomegalovirus exposure and HLA in healthy donors. Findings and caveats of the study: Rarity characterized most TCR sequences, yet some public TCRs appeared in many donors. In vitro data verified a few CMV-associated chains as specific for CMV antigens. About 150 TCR beta chains were listed as cytomegalovirus-associated.

The data were produced by immunoSEQ multiplex PCR, yet TCRdb's version contains in-frame clones alone and is incomplete. This table holds about 65,000 clones, 92% found once. Regarding this clone: Antigen unknown.

The CDR3 consists of 17 residues. The germline V gene encodes CDR1 SGHNT and CDR2 YENEEA. Trimming took 7 bases from V and 0 from J; bases not matched to a gene: 15. This chain links TRBV11-3 with TRBJ2-7; 7 bases match TRBD2. The receptor was isolated from a woman aged 18-30 years in good health and CMV-seronegative. Sequencing was done on a sample of PBMCs. The chain's CDR3 is CASTQHTSDRNSYEQYF. Here the CDR3 DNA reads TGTGCCAGCACCCAACACACTAGCGACCGAAACTCCTACGAGCAGTACTTC.